The 27 T cell receptor beta chains given below trace back to one sample, sequenced in a study of cytomegalovirus exposure and HLA in healthy donors. The PCR was carried out with 60 Vbeta primers and 13 Jbeta primers. TCRdb's copy holds only in-frame clones and misses some; the assay was immunoSEQ multiplex PCR. The sample lists some 150,000 clones, 70% to 80% occurring once. The specimen sequenced was PBMCs. The source is a man aged 30 to 45 in good health and CMV-seronegative.

This chain joins TRBV5-1 and TRBJ2-7; TRBD1 aligns across 10 bases. V shed 4 bases and J 2 bases; nucleotides not matched to a gene: 6. CDR1 and CDR2 from the germline V gene are SGHRS and YFSETQ. This CDR3 contains 15 residues. For the CDR3, the DNA is TGCGCCAGCAGCCCTTCCGGGACAGGGGCCTACGAGCAGTACTTC. Its translation: CASSPSGTGAYEQYF.

The chain couples TRBV6-5 to TRBJ2-7; D call uncertain. Germline V gene sequence: CDR1 MNHEY, CDR2 SVGAGI. This CDR3 contains 14 residues. V gave up 2 bases and J gave up 5 bases, with 13 bases separating them. DNA for the CDR3: TGTGCCAGCAGTTACATCCAAGGAGTGAACGAGCAGTACTTC. It is translated as CASSYIQGVNEQYF.

Only a few counts were recorded for this clone. This chain uses TRBV4-1 with TRBJ1-3, with a tentative D call TRBD1 (6 bases). The V gene's germline CDR1 is MGHRA and CDR2 YSYEKL. V shed 4 bases and J shed 0 bases, with 10 bases lying between them. This CDR3 is 15 amino acids long. This chain's CDR3 is CASSLRDTSGNTIYF. The DNA of the CDR3 is TGCGCCAGCAGCCTCCGGGACACCTCTGGAAACACCATATATTTT.

The chain couples TRBV2 to TRBJ1-5; 7 nucleotides agree with TRBD1. This CDR3 region has 17 residues. J gave up 5 bases and V 3 bases, and 13 bases lay outside the gene matches. Germline CDR1 is SNHLY and CDR2 is FYNNEI. The CDR3 DNA reads as TGTGCCAGCAGTGATGAGGGCAGGGGGTGGAAGTATCAGCCCCAGCATTTT. This gives the protein CASSDEGRGWKYQPQHF.

The gene calls are TRBV29-1 and TRBJ2-1, with 9 bases fitting TRBD2. V shed 1 base, J shed 1 base, and the junction held 2 bases outside the gene matches. The germline V gene has CDR1 SQVTM and CDR2 ANQGSEA. The length of the CDR3 is 15 residues. In DNA, the CDR3 is TGCAGCGTTGAAGTGGCGGGGGGGTCCTACAATGAGCAGTTCTTC. Encoded protein: CSVEVAGGSYNEQFF.

A few counts support this clone. This chain's CDR3 is CASSYSTPQNSPLHF. In DNA, the CDR3 is TGTGCCAGCAGTTACTCGACACCGCAGAATTCACCCCTCCACTTT. The rearrangement links TRBV6-5 to TRBJ1-6; D is uncertain. The germline V and J ends were trimmed by 0 bases and 7 bases, with 10 bases remaining between them. Germline CDR1 is MNHEY and CDR2 is SVGAGI. The CDR3 loop spans 15 amino acids.

The chain carries TRBV11-2 and TRBJ2-5; TRBD2 agrees at 8 bases. The CDR3 loop spans 15 amino acids. The germline CDR1 and CDR2 sequences are SGHAT and FQNNGV. With 3 bases clipped from V and 5 bases from J, the junction kept 8 bases outside the gene matches. CDR3 residues: CASSFYGGAEETQYF. The CDR3, as DNA: TGTGCCAGCAGCTTTTACGGGGGGGCAGAGGAGACCCAGTACTTC.

A single count supports this clone. The chain couples TRBV4-2 to TRBJ2-1, with TRBD1 matching over 8 bases. The junction had 8 bases not matched to a gene; V was cut back by 5 bases and J by 5 bases. CDR3 length: 15 amino acids. The germline gives CDR1 LGHNA, CDR2 YNFKEQ. CDR3 loop: CASSERTGLNNEQFF. For the CDR3, the DNA is TGTGCCAGCAGCGAGCGGACAGGGCTTAACAATGAGCAGTTCTTC.

The genes are TRBV6-6 and TRBJ2-2; 10 nucleotides align to TRBD1. Germline CDR1 is MNHNY and CDR2 is SVGAGI (reference sequence). This CDR3 has 15 residues. V dropped 1 base and J dropped 5; count of bases not matched to a gene: 1. Written as DNA, the CDR3 is TGTGCCAGCAGTTACTGGGACAGGGGTACCGGGGAGCTGTTTTTT. It yields the protein CASSYWDRGTGELFF.

The chain has TRBV27 and TRBJ2-5, with 11 bases matching TRBD2. J lost 5 bases, V lost 5 bases, and 13 bases had no gene match. Germline V gene lookup returns CDR1 MNHEY and CDR2 SMNVEV (reference sequence). This CDR3 comprises 17 residues. CDR3 coding DNA: TGTGCCAGCAGTCGAGAATTAGCGGGGGGGCCGGAGGAGACCCAGTACTTC. This encodes CASSRELAGGPEETQYF.

The V and J genes are TRBV13 and TRBJ2-7; TRBD1 matches at 10 bases. The germline V gene has CDR1 PRHDT and CDR2 FYEKMQ (reference sequence). The junction had 15 bases not matched to a gene; V was cut back by 4 bases and J by 6 bases. This CDR3 region has 17 residues. The CDR3 reads CASSSRKTGTGVGEQYF. Written as DNA, the CDR3 is TGTGCCAGCAGCTCTAGAAAAACCGGGACAGGGGTTGGCGAGCAGTACTTC. Looking up the rest from reference TRBV13 and TRBJ2-7 gives the full variable domain: AAGVIQSPRHLIKEKRETATLKCYPIPRHDTVYWYQQGPGQDPQFLISFYEKMQSDKGSIPDRFSAQQFSDYHSELNMSSLELGDSALYFCASSSRKTGTGVGEQYFGPGTRLTVT.

This sequence joins TRBV28 and TRBJ2-1; TRBD1 agrees at 8 bases. The CDR3 length is 15 residues. V lost 8 bases to trimming and J lost 6 bases; unmatched junction nucleotides: 12. The V gene's germline CDR1 is MDHEN and CDR2 SYDVKM. CDR3 region: CASYPLRTGSNEQFF. The DNA of the CDR3 is TGTGCCAGCTATCCCCTCCGGACAGGGTCCAATGAGCAGTTCTTC.

This clone is a singleton in its sample. The chain has TRBV19 and TRBJ1-6; 8 bases fit TRBD1. CDR1 and CDR2 from the germline V gene are LNHDA and SQIVND (reference sequence). The CDR3 runs to 13 residues. V dropped 8 bases and J dropped 9; count of bases not matched to a gene: 6. CDR3: CASGTGVGSPLHF. The CDR3 region has the DNA TGTGCCAGTGGGACAGGAGTGGGTTCACCCCTCCACTTT.

This chain joins TRBV2 and TRBJ2-3; possibly TRBD2 for D (6 bases). The germline V gene encodes CDR1 SNHLY and CDR2 FYNNEI. The V and J ends lost 8 bases and 4 bases respectively, with 16 bases between them. The CDR3 consists of 14 residues. CDR3 nucleotide sequence: TGTGCCAGCCAAACTCACCAGCGGGCAGATACGCAGTATTTT. Protein product: CASQTHQRADTQYF.

This sequence joins TRBV7-9 and TRBJ2-1, with 14 bases that match TRBD2. This CDR3 is built from 16 residues. Germline V lookup: CDR1 SEHNR, CDR2 FQNEAQ (reference sequence). V trimming: 6 bases; J trimming: 7 bases; junction bases outside the gene matches: 8. CDR3: CASRPRWTSGGNEQFF. The CDR3 DNA follows: TGTGCCAGCAGACCCCGATGGACTAGCGGGGGGAATGAGCAGTTCTTC.

This chain uses TRBV5-1 with TRBJ2-5; 7 bases match TRBD1. Trimming cost V 3 bases and J 3 bases; bases outside gene matches: 5. The germline CDR1 and CDR2 sequences are SGHRS and YFSETQ. The CDR3 contains 14 residues. CDR3 sequence (DNA): TGCGCCAGCAGCTCATATGGGACAGAAGAGACCCAGTACTTC. This encodes CASSSYGTEETQYF.

The chain joins TRBV4-3 to TRBJ2-6, with D possibly being TRBD1 (6 bases). With 4 bases removed from V and 0 bases from J, the gap between germline ends came to 13 bases. The CDR3 has 17 amino acids. The germline V gene encodes CDR1 LGHNA and CDR2 YSLEER. The CDR3 loop reads CASSPDSVSSGANVLTF. The CDR3 DNA reads as TGCGCCAGCAGCCCGGACAGTGTAAGCTCTGGGGCCAACGTCCTGACTTTC.

Turning to this clone: At one of its ends the junction is not consistent with the germline gene, which may arise from a read error. The CDR3 protein is CASSFGDYSNQPQNF. The DNA for the CDR3 is TGTGCCAGCAGTTTTGGGGACTATAGCAATCAGCCCCAGAATTTT. The chain has TRBV28 and TRBJ1-5, with D maybe TRBD1 (5 bases). CDR1 and CDR2 from the germline V gene are MDHEN and SYDVKM. The CDR3 extends over 15 amino acids. Full variable domain (rest looked up from reference TRBV28 and TRBJ1-5): DVKVTQSSRYLVKRTGEKVFLECVQDMDHENMFWYRQDPGLGLRLIYFSYDVKMKEKGDIPEGYSVSREKKERFSLILESASTNQTSMYLCASSFGDYSNQPQNFGDGTRLSIL.

The chain links TRBV18 to TRBJ1-5, with D possibly matching TRBD1 (6 bases). CDR1 is KGHSH and CDR2 is LQKENI in the germline V gene. CDR3 length: 14 amino acids. V lost 6 bases and J lost 3, with 12 bases in between. This CDR3 reads CASSLTGINQPQHF. CDR3 nucleotide sequence: TGTGCCAGCTCCCTAACAGGGATCAATCAGCCCCAGCATTTT.

Only one count was recorded for this clone. This chain connects TRBV28 to TRBJ2-1, with D unclear. CDR1 is MDHEN, CDR2 SYDVKM, per germline. Trimming removed 8 bases from V and 3 bases from J, with 14 bases in between. This CDR3 spans 14 amino acids. The CDR3 loop is CASHPRNYYNEQFF. The CDR3 DNA reads TGTGCCAGCCATCCTAGGAACTACTACAATGAGCAGTTCTTC.

V usage is TRBV5-6 and J usage is TRBJ1-4; TRBD1 matches 10 bases. Looked up from germline, CDR1 is SGHDT and CDR2 is YYEEEE. V was pared by 6 bases and J by 8 bases, with 7 bases of the junction left unmatched. CDR3 length: 14 residues. The CDR3 DNA reads as TGTGCCAGCAACCGACAGGGGGCGAAGGAAAAACTGTTTTTT. This sequence encodes CASNRQGAKEKLFF.

The rearrangement uses TRBV5-4 and TRBJ1-2, with unresolved D. CDR3 length: 13 amino acids. Germline V gives CDR1 SGHNT, CDR2 YYREEE (reference sequence). The V gene lost 3 bases and the J gene lost 2 bases, with 8 bases spanning the gap. CDR3 sequence: CASSWTGNYGYTF. For the CDR3, the DNA is TGTGCCAGCAGCTGGACGGGGAACTATGGCTACACCTTC.

The chain employs TRBV6-1 and TRBJ2-7; TRBD2 agrees at 11 bases. V was clipped by 6 bases and J by 2 bases; unmatched bases: 3. Looked up from germline, CDR1 is MNHNS and CDR2 is SASEGT. This CDR3 has 14 amino acids. The CDR3 loop reads CASRVAGGPYEQYF. The CDR3, as DNA: TGTGCCAGCAGGGTAGCGGGGGGGCCCTACGAGCAGTACTTC.

The rearrangement uses TRBV2 and TRBJ1-5; no clear D gene. Trimming took 6 bases from V and 3 from J, leaving 9 bases between them. Germline V gene data show CDR1 as SNHLY and CDR2 as FYNNEI. The CDR3 is 13 residues long. The CDR3 loop reads CASRIGLNQPQHF. CDR3 nucleotide sequence: TGTGCCAGCAGGATTGGCCTCAATCAGCCCCAGCATTTT.

Written as DNA, the CDR3 is TGTGCCAGCAGCCCGGACAGACCCACAGATACGCAGTATTTT. Its translation is CASSPDRPTDTQYF. J is TRBJ2-3 and V is TRBV7-2, with D possibly being TRBD1 (6 bases). The germline V gene encodes CDR1 SGHTA and CDR2 FQGNSA. The CDR3 totals 14 residues. The V end was cut by 5 bases, the J end by 2 bases, with 11 bases between.

The chain employs TRBV29-1 and TRBJ1-1; D perhaps matches TRBD1 (6 bases). The CDR3 extends over 11 amino acids. CDR1 and CDR2 from the germline V gene are SQVTM and ANQGSEA. Trimming left V 7 bases short and J 7 bases short, with 13 bases between. CDR3 sequence: CSAGTNIEAFF. As DNA, the CDR3 is TGCAGCGCCGGGACAAATATTGAAGCTTTCTTT.

This clone showed up just a few times. This chain connects TRBV5-6 to TRBJ2-5; 13 bases match TRBD2. Looked up from germline, CDR1 is SGHDT and CDR2 is YYEEEE. The junction had 7 bases not matched to a gene; V was cut back by 0 bases and J by 8 bases. The CDR3 is 16 amino acids. CDR3 protein: CASSLARTSGGATQYF. In DNA, the CDR3 is TGTGCCAGCAGCTTGGCCAGGACTAGCGGGGGAGCCACCCAGTACTTC.